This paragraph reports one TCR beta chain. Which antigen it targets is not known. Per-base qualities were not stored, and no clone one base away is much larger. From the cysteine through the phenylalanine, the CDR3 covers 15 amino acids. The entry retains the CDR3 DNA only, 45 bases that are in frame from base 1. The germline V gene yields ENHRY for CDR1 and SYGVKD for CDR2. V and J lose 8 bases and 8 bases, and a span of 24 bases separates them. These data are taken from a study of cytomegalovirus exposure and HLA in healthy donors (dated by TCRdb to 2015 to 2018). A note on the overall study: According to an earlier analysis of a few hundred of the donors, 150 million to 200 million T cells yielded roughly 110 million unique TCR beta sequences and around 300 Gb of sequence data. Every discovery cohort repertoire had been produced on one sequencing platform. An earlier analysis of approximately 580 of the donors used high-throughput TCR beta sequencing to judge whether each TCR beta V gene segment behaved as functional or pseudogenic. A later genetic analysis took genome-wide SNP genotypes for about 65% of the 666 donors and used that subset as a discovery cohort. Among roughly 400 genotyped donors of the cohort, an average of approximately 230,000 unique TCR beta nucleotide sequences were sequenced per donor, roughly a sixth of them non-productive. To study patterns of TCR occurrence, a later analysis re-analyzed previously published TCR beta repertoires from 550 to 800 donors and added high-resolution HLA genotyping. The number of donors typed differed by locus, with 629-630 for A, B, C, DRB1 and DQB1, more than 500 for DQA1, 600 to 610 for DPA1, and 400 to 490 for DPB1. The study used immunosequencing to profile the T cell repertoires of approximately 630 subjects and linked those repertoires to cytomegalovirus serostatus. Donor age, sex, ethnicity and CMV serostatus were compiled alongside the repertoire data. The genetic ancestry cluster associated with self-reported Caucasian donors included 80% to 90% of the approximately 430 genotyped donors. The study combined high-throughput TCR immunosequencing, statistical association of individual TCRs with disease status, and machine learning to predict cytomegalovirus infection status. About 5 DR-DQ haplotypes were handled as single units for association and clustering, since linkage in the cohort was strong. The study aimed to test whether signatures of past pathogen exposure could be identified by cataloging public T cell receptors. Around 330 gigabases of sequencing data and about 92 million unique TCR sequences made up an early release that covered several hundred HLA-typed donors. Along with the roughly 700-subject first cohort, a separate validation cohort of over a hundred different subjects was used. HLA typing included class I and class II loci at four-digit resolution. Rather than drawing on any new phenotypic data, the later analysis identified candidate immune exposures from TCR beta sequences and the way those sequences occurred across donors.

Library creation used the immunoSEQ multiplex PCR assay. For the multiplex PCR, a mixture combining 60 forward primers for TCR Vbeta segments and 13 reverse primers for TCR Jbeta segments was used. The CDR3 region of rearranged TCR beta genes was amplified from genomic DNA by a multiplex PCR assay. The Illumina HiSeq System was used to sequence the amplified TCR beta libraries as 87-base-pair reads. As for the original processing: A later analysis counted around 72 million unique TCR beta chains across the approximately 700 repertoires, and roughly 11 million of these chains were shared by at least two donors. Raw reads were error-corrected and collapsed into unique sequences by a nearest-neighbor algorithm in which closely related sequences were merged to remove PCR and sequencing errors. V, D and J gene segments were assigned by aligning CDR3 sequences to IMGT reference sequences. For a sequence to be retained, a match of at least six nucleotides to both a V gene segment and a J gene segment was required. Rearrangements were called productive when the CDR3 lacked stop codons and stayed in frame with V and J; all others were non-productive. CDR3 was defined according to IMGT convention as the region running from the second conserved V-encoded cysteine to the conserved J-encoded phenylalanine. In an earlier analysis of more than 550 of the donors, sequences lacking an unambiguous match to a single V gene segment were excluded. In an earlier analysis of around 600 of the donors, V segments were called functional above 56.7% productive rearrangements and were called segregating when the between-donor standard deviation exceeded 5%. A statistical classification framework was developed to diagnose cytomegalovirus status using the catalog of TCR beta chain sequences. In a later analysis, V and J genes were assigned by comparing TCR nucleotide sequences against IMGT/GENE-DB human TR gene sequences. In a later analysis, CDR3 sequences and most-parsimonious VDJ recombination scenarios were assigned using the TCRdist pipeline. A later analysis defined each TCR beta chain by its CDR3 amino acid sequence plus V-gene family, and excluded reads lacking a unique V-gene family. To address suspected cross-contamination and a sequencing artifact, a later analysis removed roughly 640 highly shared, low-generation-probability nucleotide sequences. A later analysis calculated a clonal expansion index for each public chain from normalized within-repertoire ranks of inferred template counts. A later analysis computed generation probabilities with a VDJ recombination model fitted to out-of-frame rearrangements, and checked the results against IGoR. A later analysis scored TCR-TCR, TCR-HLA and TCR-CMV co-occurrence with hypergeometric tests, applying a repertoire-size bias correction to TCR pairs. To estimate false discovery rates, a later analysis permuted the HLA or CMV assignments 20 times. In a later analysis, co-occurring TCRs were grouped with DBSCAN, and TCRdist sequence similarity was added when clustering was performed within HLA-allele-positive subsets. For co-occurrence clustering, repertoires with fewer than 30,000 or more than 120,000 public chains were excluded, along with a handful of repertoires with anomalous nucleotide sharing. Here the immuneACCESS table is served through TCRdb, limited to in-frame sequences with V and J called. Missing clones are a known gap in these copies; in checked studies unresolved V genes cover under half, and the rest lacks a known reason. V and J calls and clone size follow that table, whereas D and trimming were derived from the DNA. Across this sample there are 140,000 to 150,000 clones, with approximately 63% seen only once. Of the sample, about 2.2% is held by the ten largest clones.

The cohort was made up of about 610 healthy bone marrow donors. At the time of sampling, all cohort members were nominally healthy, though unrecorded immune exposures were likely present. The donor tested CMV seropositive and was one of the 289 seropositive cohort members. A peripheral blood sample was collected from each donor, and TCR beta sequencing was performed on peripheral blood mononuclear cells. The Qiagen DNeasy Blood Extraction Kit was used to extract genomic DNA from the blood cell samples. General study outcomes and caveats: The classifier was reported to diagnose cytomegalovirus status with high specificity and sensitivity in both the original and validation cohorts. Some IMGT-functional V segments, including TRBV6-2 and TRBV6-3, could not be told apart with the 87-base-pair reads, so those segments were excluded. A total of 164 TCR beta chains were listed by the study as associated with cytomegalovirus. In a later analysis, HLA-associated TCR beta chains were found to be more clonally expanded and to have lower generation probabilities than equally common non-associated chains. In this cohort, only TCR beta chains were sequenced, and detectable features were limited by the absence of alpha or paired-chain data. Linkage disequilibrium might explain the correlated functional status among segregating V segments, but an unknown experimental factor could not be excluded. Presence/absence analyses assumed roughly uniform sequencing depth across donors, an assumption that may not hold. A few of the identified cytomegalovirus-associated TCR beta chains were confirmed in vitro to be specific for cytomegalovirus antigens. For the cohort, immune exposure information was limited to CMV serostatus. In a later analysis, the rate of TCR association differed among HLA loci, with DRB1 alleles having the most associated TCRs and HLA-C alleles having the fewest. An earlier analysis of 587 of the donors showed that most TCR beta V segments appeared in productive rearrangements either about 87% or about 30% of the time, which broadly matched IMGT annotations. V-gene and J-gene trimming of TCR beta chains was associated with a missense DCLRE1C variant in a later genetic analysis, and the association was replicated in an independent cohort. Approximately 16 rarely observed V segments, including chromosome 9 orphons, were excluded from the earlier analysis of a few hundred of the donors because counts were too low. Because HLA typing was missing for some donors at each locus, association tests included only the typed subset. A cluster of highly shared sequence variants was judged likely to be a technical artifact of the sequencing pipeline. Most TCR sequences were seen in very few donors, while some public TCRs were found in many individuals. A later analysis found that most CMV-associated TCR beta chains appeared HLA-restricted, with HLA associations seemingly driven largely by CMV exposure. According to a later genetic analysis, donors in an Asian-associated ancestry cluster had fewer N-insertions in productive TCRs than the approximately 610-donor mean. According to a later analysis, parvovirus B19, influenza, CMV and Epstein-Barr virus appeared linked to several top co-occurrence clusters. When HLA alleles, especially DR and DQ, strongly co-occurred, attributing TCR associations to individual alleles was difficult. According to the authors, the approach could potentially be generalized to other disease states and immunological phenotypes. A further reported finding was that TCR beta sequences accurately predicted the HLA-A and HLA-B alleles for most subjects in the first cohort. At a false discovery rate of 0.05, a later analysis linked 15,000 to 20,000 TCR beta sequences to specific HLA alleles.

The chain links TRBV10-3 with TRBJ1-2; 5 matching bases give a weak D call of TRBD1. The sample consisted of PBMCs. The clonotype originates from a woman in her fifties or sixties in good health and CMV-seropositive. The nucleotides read TGTGCCATCGCCGTTTCGGGGGACTCAATCGTCGGCTACACCTTC. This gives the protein CAIAVSGDSIVGYTF.